Detailed here is one T cell receptor (beta chain). Its antigen specificity is not known. No quality values exist for individual bases; no much larger clone is one base distant. The listed sequencing device is Illumina NovaSeq 6000. Using 5'RACE with constant-segment primers, TCRalpha and TCRbeta cDNA libraries were constructed, with sample barcodes and unique molecular identifiers added in the process. RNA was extracted from every sample with Trizol reagent. The libraries were amplified in two PCR steps, and the second step added a second sample barcode and Illumina TruSeq adapters. Libraries were sequenced on an Illumina NovaSeq with 2 x 150 bp paired-end reads. As for the authors' bioinformatics: The reads were demultiplexed and collapsed into UMI-guided consensus sequences using migec v1.2.7. Using mixcr v2.1.11, the UMI consensuses were aligned to TRA and TRB V and J templates and assembled into clonotypes. A clonotype was counted as expanded or contracted only if both edgeR and NoisET called the change significant, with noise models trained on biological replicates. For edgeR calls, the cutoffs were a false discovery rate-adjusted p below 0.01 and a log2 fold-change threshold of 1. PCA with hierarchical clustering of max-normalized trajectories of the 1000 most abundant clonotypes was used as exploratory dynamics analysis. Each responding clone was given a CD4 or CD8 phenotype based on the CD4+ and CD8+ repertoires, which had been sequenced separately. TCRdb redid the processing of the public reads, applying fastp at Q25 and MiXCR, and retained in-frame beta chains. All rows with the same CDR3 protein become a single entry with the most common DNA and genes. The V and J calls and clone size are TCRdb's, not the authors'. The sample contains some 180,000 distinct CDR3 sequences, around 13% of them found a single time. About 3.3% of the sample goes to the ten largest clones.

This entry is derived from a study of T-cell memory formation after mild COVID-19 (dated by TCRdb to about 2021). At the level of the whole study: TCR sequence clusters from the two donors were largely donor specific. Two young, previously healthy adult volunteers, one female and one male, were included in the cohort. In a couple of donors, T-cell clones that expanded and contracted after mild COVID-19 were tracked by sequencing TCRalpha and TCRbeta repertoires over time.

Ficoll-Paque density gradient centrifugation was the method used to isolate PBMCs. General study outcomes and caveats: Contracting CD4+ clones were found mainly in CM and EM memory subsets, while CD8+ clones were enriched in EMRA. Only a couple of mild cases were covered by the study, and larger cohorts that include severe cases with pre-infection samples were considered necessary. SARS-CoV-2 specificity of the second-wave clones peaking on day 37 was not confirmed. Clones that contracted from day 15 to 85 showed balanced CD4/CD8 phenotypes, whereas a second wave of clones that expanded from day 15 to 37 leaned towards CD4+. Some responding clones were detected in pre-infection memory, which suggested that pre-existing cross-reactive memory T cells had joined the SARS-CoV-2 response.

V is pruned by 7 bases and J by 0 bases, leaving 5 bases of the junction without a gene match. The CDR3 has 13 amino acids, counting the end cysteine and phenylalanine. This entry keeps only the CDR3 DNA: 39 bases, framed from base 1. Per the germline V gene, SQVTM is the CDR1 and ANQGSEA is the CDR2. This receptor was identified in a man aged 18 to 30 who had mild COVID-19 (a few samples of this study predate the infection). The sample titles of this study are shuffled in the database, so cell type and time point are left out; the donor was told from shared clones. This receptor chain uses TRBV29-1 and TRBJ1-1; 7 central nucleotides agree with TRBD1. The specimen sequenced was PBMCs or a T cell subset sorted from them (not recorded which). Read as DNA, the sequence is TGCAGCGCCGGGACAGACCTGAACACTGAAGCTTTCTTT. This is translated as CSAGTDLNTEAFF.